This TCR beta chain was documented in a study of blood T cell repertoires in COVID-19 (dated by TCRdb to about 2020). Broadly, across the study: Samples from collaborators originated in the United States, Italy and Spain and spanned both the acute and convalescent phases of COVID-19. The prospective study material was composed of cDNA or gDNA derived from T cells, B-cell-depleted T cells, or PBMCs. The dataset comprised deeply sampled blood TCRbeta repertoires from subjects exposed to, actively infected with, or recovered from COVID-19. A freely available public database, intended as a resource for researchers studying the immune response to SARS-CoV-2, is where the repertoires were released. Samples came from the ongoing ImmuneRACE study (first 160 participants) plus 1,254 subjects from 6 global collaborators. A de-identified subject ID, COVID-19 status, age in years and sex were almost always included in the sample metadata. Where available, HLA class I and class II types were obtained from metadata supplied by the sample provider rather than from assay-based typing. The research as a whole found: Clinical and demographic metadata were provided uncurated, with the amount varying by source and participant.

Comment on this clone: This clone's antigen is unknown. It has no much larger one-base neighbor in the sample; base qualities were not kept.

The collaborating institutions used their own protocols to collect whole blood in K2EDTA tubes. For TCRbeta analysis, collaborators shipped samples in one of three forms: frozen whole blood, isolated PBMCs, or DNA extracted from either of those sample types. Including cysteine and phenylalanine, the CDR3 has 17 amino acids. Solely the CDR3 DNA is kept, with 51 bases framed from the first base. V is reduced by 4 bases and J by 2 bases, leaving a spacing of 20 bases between them. The germline V gene supplies CDR1 SGHRS and CDR2 YFSETQ. TCRbeta CDR3 regions were amplified from genomic DNA using the immunoSEQ Assay, a bias-controlled multiplex PCR. The authors processed their data as follows. The number of nucleated cells in each sample was estimated by amplification of reference gene primers within the assay. To quantify the absolute abundance of each unique TCRbeta CDR3 rearrangement, sequence reads were collapsed and filtered. For each sample, productive Simpson clonality was calculated as the square root of Simpson's diversity index across productive rearrangements. This immuneACCESS table, as held by TCRdb, lists in-frame sequences with V and J called but not all clones. Of the missing ones, under half trace to an unresolved V gene in checked studies; the others have no known cause. The DNA was the basis for D and trimming; V, J and clone size are from that table. For this sample the table gives 150,000 to 200,000 clones, of which 90% were detected only once. 0.62% of the sample goes to the ten largest clones.

The rearranged segments are TRBV5-1 and TRBJ2-3; TRBD1 is perhaps the D gene, given 5 matching bases. The source of this sequence is a man aged 50-59 years with acute or convalescent COVID-19. Input material: peripheral blood. The bases are TGCGCCAGCAGCATCGGTCAGGGTTTGCGGTACACAGATACGCAGTATTTT. The translation is CASSIGQGLRYTDTQYF.